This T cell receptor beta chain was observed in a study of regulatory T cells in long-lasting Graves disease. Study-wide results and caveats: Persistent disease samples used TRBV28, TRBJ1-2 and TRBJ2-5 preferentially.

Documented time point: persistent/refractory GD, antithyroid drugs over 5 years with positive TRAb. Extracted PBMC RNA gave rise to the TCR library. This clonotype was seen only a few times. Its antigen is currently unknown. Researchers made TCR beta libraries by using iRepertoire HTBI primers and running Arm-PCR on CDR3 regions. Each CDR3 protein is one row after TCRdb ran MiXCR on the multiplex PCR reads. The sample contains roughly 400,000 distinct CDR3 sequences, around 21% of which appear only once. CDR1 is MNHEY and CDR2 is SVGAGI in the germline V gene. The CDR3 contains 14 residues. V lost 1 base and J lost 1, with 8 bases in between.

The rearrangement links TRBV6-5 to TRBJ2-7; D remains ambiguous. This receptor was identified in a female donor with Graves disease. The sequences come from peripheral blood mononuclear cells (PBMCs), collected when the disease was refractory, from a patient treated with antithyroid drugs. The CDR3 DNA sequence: TGTGCCAGCAGTTACTTGGCTGGGTCCTACGAGCAGTACTTC. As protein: CASSYLAGSYEQYF.